What follows are 27 T cell receptor beta chains derived from one specimen sequenced in a study of cytomegalovirus exposure and HLA in healthy donors. Vbeta (60) and Jbeta (13) primers were used in the PCR. Sequencing used immunoSEQ multiplex PCR; TCRdb keeps in-frame clones, though not all of them. The sample includes approximately 220,000 clones, about three quarters of them seen just once. Sequenced: PBMCs. Receptor source: a male donor in good health and CMV-seronegative.

The rearrangement uses TRBV19 and TRBJ2-7, with D maybe TRBD1 (6 bases). Looked up from germline, CDR1 is LNHDA and CDR2 is SQIVND (reference sequence). This CDR3 spans 16 amino acids. Between the trimmed V and J ends, which lost 0 bases and 0 bases, there was a span of 12 bases. CDR3 DNA sequence: TGTGCCAGTAGTATAGATCCATGGACAGCCTCCTACGAGCAGTACTTC. The encoded protein is CASSIDPWTASYEQYF.

A single count supports this clone. The J gene is TRBJ1-2, the V gene TRBV30; 8 nucleotides line up with TRBD1. Germline V lookup: CDR1 GTSNPN, CDR2 SVGIG (reference sequence). The CDR3 length is 15 residues. The V segment lost 1 base and the J segment 0 bases; nucleotides outside the gene matches: 4. The CDR3 region has the DNA TGTGCCTGGAGTGGGACAGGGCTAGCTAACTATGGCTACACCTTC. This translates into CAWSGTGLANYGYTF.

This rearrangement joins TRBV29-1 to TRBJ1-6; 8 positions agree with TRBD1. This CDR3 has 13 amino acids. Trimming at V came to 5 bases and at J to 7 bases, leaving 4 bases not matched to a gene. Germline V gene lookup returns CDR1 SQVTM and CDR2 ANQGSEA. The DNA of the CDR3 is TGCAGCGTTTTAGACAGGGGAAATTCACCCCTCCACTTT. As protein: CSVLDRGNSPLHF.

The rearrangement joins TRBV7-9 to TRBJ2-1, with TRBD1 matching over 7 bases. J lost 7 bases, V lost 8 bases, and 2 bases had no gene match. Germline V gene lookup returns CDR1 SEHNR and CDR2 FQNEAQ (reference sequence). The CDR3 spans 11 residues. The DNA of the CDR3 is TGTGCCAGCGTGACAGGGAATGAGCAGTTCTTC. This translates into CASVTGNEQFF.

The chain employs TRBV11-1 and TRBJ2-4; a possible D gene is TRBD1 (5 bases). The length of the CDR3 is 14 residues. The V end was cut by 5 bases, the J end by 5 bases, with 13 bases between. Germline CDR1 and CDR2: SGHAT and FQDESV (reference sequence). In DNA form, the CDR3 reads TGTGCCAGCAGCCCCCGGACAATCGAAAACATTCAGTACTTC. Amino acid sequence: CASSPRTIENIQYF.

This chain connects TRBV6-4 to TRBJ2-3, with TRBD2 matching 8 bases. CDR3 length: 14 residues. V was clipped by 5 bases and J by 2 bases; unmatched bases: 3. From germline, CDR1 is MRHNA and CDR2 SNTAGT. This chain's CDR3 is CASSPRGATDTQYF. For the CDR3, the DNA is TGTGCCAGCAGTCCGCGGGGGGCCACAGATACGCAGTATTTT.

This chain connects TRBV7-3 to TRBJ2-7; D possibly corresponds to TRBD1 (6 bases). The CDR3 covers 13 residues. Germline CDR1 reads SGHTA; CDR2 reads FQGTGA. Trimming took 4 bases from V and 0 from J, leaving 7 bases between them. As DNA, the CDR3 is TGTGCCAGCAGCTGGGACAACTCCTACGAGCAGTACTTC. This codes for CASSWDNSYEQYF. The full variable domain, with the rest looked up from reference TRBV7-3 and TRBJ2-7, is GAGVSQTPSNKVTEKGKYVELRCDPISGHTALYWYRQSLGQGPEFLIYFQGTGAADDSGLPNDRFFAVRPEGSVSTLKIQRTERGDSAVYLCASSWDNSYEQYFGPGTRLTVT.

This clone was seen just once. The rearrangement joins TRBV18 to TRBJ1-5; 8 nucleotides align to TRBD1. Germline V lookup: CDR1 KGHSH, CDR2 LQKENI. J was trimmed by 6 bases and V by 0 bases; bases with no gene match: 10. The CDR3 has 17 amino acids. CDR3 region: CASSPPRQGAFVQPQHF. The DNA of the CDR3 is TGTGCCAGCTCACCACCTAGGCAGGGGGCCTTTGTTCAGCCCCAGCATTTT. Using reference TRBV18 and TRBJ1-5 for the parts outside the CDR3, the full variable domain is NAGVMQNPRHLVRRRGQEARLRCSPMKGHSHVYWYRQLPEEGLKFMVYLQKENIIDESGMPKERFSAEFPKEGPSILRIQQVVRGDSAAYFCASSPPRQGAFVQPQHFGDGTRLSIL.

V usage is TRBV29-1 and J usage is TRBJ2-5; D perhaps matches TRBD1 (6 bases). The CDR3 loop spans 13 amino acids. V gave up 5 bases and J gave up 5 bases, with 15 bases separating them. Germline V gene lookup returns CDR1 SQVTM and CDR2 ANQGSEA. The CDR3 reads CSVSPLGAETQYF. The CDR3 region has the DNA TGCAGCGTTTCCCCATTGGGGGCTGAGACCCAGTACTTC.

This sequence joins TRBV11-2 and TRBJ2-4; 8 nucleotides agree with TRBD1. The V and J ends lost 4 bases and 15 bases, in that order; junction bases with no gene match: 11. The V gene's germline CDR1 is SGHAT and CDR2 FQNNGV. This CDR3 has 13 residues. This chain's CDR3 is CASSYQTGAFVYF. The CDR3, as DNA: TGTGCCAGCAGCTATCAGACAGGGGCGTTTGTGTACTTC.

J is TRBJ2-3 and V is TRBV7-8; D may be TRBD2 (7 bases). V was clipped by 4 bases and J by 3 bases, with 14 bases between them. Germline CDR1 and CDR2: SGHVS and FQNEAQ. The CDR3 covers 15 residues. Here the CDR3 reads CASSSRGGATDTQYF. The CDR3 nucleotides read TGTGCCAGCAGCTCGAGGGGGGGCGCGACAGATACGCAGTATTTT.

The chain carries TRBV29-1 and TRBJ1-1; 7 nucleotides agree with TRBD1. Germline assignment: CDR1 SQVTM and CDR2 ANQGSEA. The ends lost 5 bases at V and 1 base at J; junction bases unmatched: 4. The CDR3 runs 13 residues. CDR3 sequence: CSVYRGQNTEAFF. The CDR3 DNA is TGCAGCGTTTACAGGGGACAGAACACTGAAGCTTTCTTT.

V is TRBV28 and J is TRBJ1-5, with D unresolved. V dropped 5 bases and J dropped 0 bases, with 5 bases sitting between them. This CDR3 is built from 13 residues. Germline V lookup: CDR1 MDHEN, CDR2 SYDVKM. This CDR3 reads CASSPFSNQPQHF. The DNA for the CDR3 is TGTGCCAGCAGTCCCTTTAGCAATCAGCCCCAGCATTTT.

This rearrangement joins TRBV7-2 to TRBJ2-7, with 12 bases aligning to TRBD2. CDR1 is SGHTA and CDR2 is FQGNSA in the germline V gene. The CDR3 runs to 16 residues. The V and J ends lost 3 bases and 7 bases, in that order; junction bases with no gene match: 10. This CDR3 reads CASSFLLAGGRGEQYF. CDR3 bases: TGTGCCAGCAGCTTTCTGCTAGCGGGAGGGCGAGGAGAGCAGTACTTC. Variable domain in full (rest from reference TRBV7-2 and TRBJ2-7): GAGVSQSPSNKVTEKGKDVELRCDPISGHTALYWYRQSLGQGLEFLIYFQGNSAPDKSGLPSDRFSAERTGGSVSTLTIQRTQQEDSAVYLCASSFLLAGGRGEQYFGPGTRLTVT.

The CDR3: CASSTIQGDGYTF. CDR3 nucleotides: TGCGCCAGCAGCACCATACAGGGGGATGGCTACACCTTC. The chain combines TRBV5-1 with TRBJ1-2; 8 bases align to TRBD1. Germline values: CDR1 SGHRS, CDR2 YFSETQ. The CDR3 consists of 13 residues. V lost 4 bases to trimming and J lost 6 bases; unmatched junction nucleotides: 5.

The chain combines TRBV11-2 with TRBJ1-2; 10 bases line up with TRBD1. Germline V CDR1 and CDR2: SGHAT, FQNNGV. This CDR3 is 15 amino acids long. Unmatched junction bases numbered 5, after V lost 3 bases and J lost 4 bases. CDR3 sequence: CASSFGTGEGYGYTF. CDR3 DNA: TGTGCCAGCAGCTTCGGGACAGGGGAAGGCTATGGCTACACCTTC.

This clone was counted a few times. This chain connects TRBV7-6 to TRBJ2-7, with 10 bases aligning to TRBD1. The junction had 4 bases not matched to a gene; V was cut back by 5 bases and J by 3 bases. This CDR3 region has 14 residues. Germline loops: CDR1 SGHVS, CDR2 FNYEAQ. The CDR3 coding sequence is TGTGCCAGCAGCCCCGACAGGGGGCACTACGAGCAGTACTTC. It translates to CASSPDRGHYEQYF.

This clone was recorded once. The chain combines TRBV5-4 with TRBJ1-2, with 7 positions matching TRBD1. Germline V gene lookup returns CDR1 SGHNT and CDR2 YYREEE (reference sequence). This CDR3 contains 13 residues. Trimming removed 5 bases from V and 3 bases from J; junction bases left unmatched: 4. The CDR3 loop reads CASSQGTDYGYTF. For the CDR3, the DNA is TGTGCCAGCAGTCAAGGGACAGACTATGGCTACACCTTC.

The chain uses TRBV9 and TRBJ2-7, with 9 bases matching TRBD2. The germline V gene has CDR1 SGDLS and CDR2 YYNGEE. J was trimmed by 1 base and V by 4 bases; bases with no gene match: 3. The CDR3 covers 14 residues. The CDR3 loop reads CASSISGRSYEQYF. In nucleotides, the CDR3 is TGTGCCAGCAGCATTAGCGGGAGATCCTACGAGCAGTACTTC.

On this clone: This sample includes further DNA sequences coding for the same CDR3. Here the CDR3 DNA reads TGTGCCAGCAGTGACTCTAGCGGGGGCACAGATACGCAGTATTTT. Its protein is CASSDSSGGTDTQYF. This sequence joins TRBV6-4 and TRBJ2-3; 8 bases align to TRBD2. With V trimmed by 0 bases and J by 1 base, 0 bases remained unmatched. The germline V gene encodes CDR1 MRHNA and CDR2 SNTAGT. This CDR3 is 15 amino acids long.

This clone was counted between two and nine times. The chain employs TRBV28 and TRBJ2-3, with TRBD2 matching 8 bases. This CDR3 spans 15 amino acids. Trimming cost V 7 bases and J 4 bases; bases outside gene matches: 10. CDR1 is MDHEN and CDR2 is SYDVKM in the germline V gene. Here the CDR3 DNA reads TGTGCCAGCACCGAAGCGGGAGAGGGGGCAGATACGCAGTATTTT. Translated, it gives CASTEAGEGADTQYF.

This chain links TRBV19 with TRBJ2-3, with D possibly being TRBD1 (6 bases). Germline V gene lookup returns CDR1 LNHDA and CDR2 SQIVND (reference sequence). V was trimmed by 5 bases and J by 6 bases, leaving 12 bases between them. The CDR3 is 13 amino acids. CDR3 sequence (DNA): TGTGCCAGTAGTCCGGACAGTGGGGATACGCAGTATTTT. Translated: CASSPDSGDTQYF.

The chain has TRBV19 and TRBJ1-4; the match to TRBD1 covers 9 bases. Looked up from germline, CDR1 is LNHDA and CDR2 is SQIVND (reference sequence). This CDR3 spans 11 amino acids. V lost 9 bases, J lost 16 bases, and 9 bases stayed unmatched. CDR3 sequence: CASRRRTGAFF. In nucleotides, the CDR3 is TGTGCCAGCCGTAGACGGACAGGGGCGTTTTTT. Full variable domain (missing parts from reference TRBV19 and TRBJ1-4): DGGITQSPKYLFRKEGQNVTLSCEQNLNHDAMYWYRQDPGQGLRLIYYSQIVNDFQKGDIAEGYSVSREKKESFPLTVTSAQKNPTAFYLCASRRRTGAFFGSGTQLSVL.

This clone came up a few times. The chain is built from TRBV6-1 and TRBJ1-2; possible D gene TRBD1, 6 bases. The CDR3 consists of 19 residues. V dropped 2 bases and J dropped 4 bases, with 26 bases sitting between them. CDR1 and CDR2 (germline): MNHNS, SASEGT. CDR3 sequence: CASSEWLGTGNRFGYGYTF. The CDR3, as DNA: TGTGCCAGCAGTGAATGGTTGGGAACAGGGAATAGGTTTGGCTATGGCTACACCTTC.

The chain couples TRBV7-8 to TRBJ1-1; TRBD1 might be the D (6 bases). The CDR3 sequence is 13 residues long. Germline CDR1 and CDR2: SGHVS and FQNEAQ. Trimming pared 5 bases from V and 8 bases from J, leaving 15 bases between. CDR3 amino acids: CASSLSGALEAFF. CDR3 bases: TGTGCCAGCAGCCTCTCAGGGGCCCTAGAAGCTTTCTTT.

The rearrangement uses TRBV28 and TRBJ2-3; 7 bases agree with TRBD2. The CDR3 runs 16 residues. Germline values: CDR1 MDHEN, CDR2 SYDVKM. Trimming at V came to 5 bases and at J to 4 bases, leaving 12 bases not matched to a gene. In DNA, the CDR3 is TGTGCCAGCAGTGAAAATTTCCGGACTAGGGCAGATACGCAGTATTTT. It translates to CASSENFRTRADTQYF.

The rearrangement uses TRBV5-6 and TRBJ1-2; TRBD1 is a possible D gene (5 bases). The CDR3 consists of 14 residues. V was shortened by 1 base and J by 4 bases, with 11 bases between the two germline ends. CDR1 and CDR2 from the germline V gene are SGHDT and YYEEEE. CDR3 in amino acids: CASSLQGGAYGYTF. Here the CDR3 DNA reads TGTGCCAGCAGCTTGCAGGGAGGAGCCTATGGCTACACCTTC.